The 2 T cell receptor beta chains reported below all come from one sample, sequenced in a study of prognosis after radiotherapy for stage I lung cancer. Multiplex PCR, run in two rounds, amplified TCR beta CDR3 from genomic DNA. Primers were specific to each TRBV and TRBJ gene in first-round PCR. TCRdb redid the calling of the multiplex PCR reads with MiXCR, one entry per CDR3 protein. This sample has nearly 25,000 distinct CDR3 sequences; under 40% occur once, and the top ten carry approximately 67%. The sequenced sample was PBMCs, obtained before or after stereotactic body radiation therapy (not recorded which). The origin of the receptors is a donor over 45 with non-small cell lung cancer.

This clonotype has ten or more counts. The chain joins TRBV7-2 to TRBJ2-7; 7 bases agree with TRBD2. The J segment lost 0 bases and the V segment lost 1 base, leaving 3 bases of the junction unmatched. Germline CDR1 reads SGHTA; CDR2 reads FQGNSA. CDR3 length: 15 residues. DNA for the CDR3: TGTGCCAGCAGCTTAGGAAGCGGGAACTCCTACGAGCAGTACTTC. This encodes CASSLGSGNSYEQYF.

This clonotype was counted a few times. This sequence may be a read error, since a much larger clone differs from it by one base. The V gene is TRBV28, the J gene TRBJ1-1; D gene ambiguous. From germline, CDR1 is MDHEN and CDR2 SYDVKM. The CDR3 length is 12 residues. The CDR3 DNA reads TGTGCCAGCGGAACAGTGAACACTGAAGCTTCCTTT. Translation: CASGTVNTEASF.